Listed here is a single T cell receptor beta chain. No antigen is known for it. This specimen belongs to a study of graft-versus-host responses after intestinal transplantation. Across the whole study: Uniformly, recipients were administered anti-thymocyte globulin induction with subsequent tacrolimus and steroids for approximately 3 years.

Per germline, CDR1 MGHRA and CDR2 YSYEKL. The CDR3 sequence is 15 residues long. Trimming removed 3 bases from V and 4 bases from J, with 13 bases in between. Method: immunoSEQ multiplex PCR; TCRdb's copy keeps in-frame clones and lacks some. The sample holds 40,000 or so clones; nearly 95% are singletons and the top ten take 20% to 25%. The rearrangement uses TRBV4-1 and TRBJ2-1; D uncertain. The sample consisted of unstimulated CD8+ T cells sorted from spleen or lymph node cells, taken before transplant. This sequence was found in a human donor who was the organ donor for an intestinal transplant. The CDR3 loop is CASSHRPRSYNEQFF. CDR3 in DNA: TGCGCCAGCAGCCACCGACCCCGTTCTTACAATGAGCAGTTCTTC.